Sequencing of this T cell receptor beta chain was carried out in a study of blood T cell repertoires in COVID-19 (dated by TCRdb to 2019 to 2021). Background for the entire study: The collaborator samples originated in the United States, Italy and Spain and spanned the acute and convalescent phases of COVID-19. The prospective study material was composed of cDNA or gDNA derived from T cells, B-cell-depleted T cells, or PBMCs. Deeply sampled blood TCRbeta repertoires from subjects exposed to, actively infected with, or recovered from COVID-19 were included in the dataset. The repertoires were released in a freely available public database meant as a resource for research on the immune response to SARS-CoV-2. The samples were drawn from two sources: the first 160 participants of the ongoing ImmuneRACE study, and 1,254 subjects contributed by 6 global collaborators. The sample metadata nearly always contained a de-identified subject ID, COVID-19 status, age in years and sex. Where available, HLA class I and class II types were obtained from metadata supplied by the sample provider rather than from assay-based typing. Broad study findings and their caveats: The amount of clinical and demographic metadata varied by source and participant and was provided uncurated.

Regarding this clone: What this receptor recognizes is not known. Per-base qualities were not stored, and no clone one base away is much larger.

The collaborating institutions used their own protocols to collect whole blood in K2EDTA tubes. For TCRbeta analysis, collaborators shipped samples in one of three forms: frozen whole blood, isolated PBMCs, or DNA extracted from either of those sample types. TCRbeta CDR3 regions were amplified from genomic DNA by means of the immunoSEQ Assay, a bias-controlled multiplex PCR. The source study handled its data this way. The number of nucleated cells in each sample was estimated from the amplification of reference gene primers within the assay. To quantify the absolute abundance of each unique TCRbeta CDR3 rearrangement, sequence reads were collapsed and filtered. For each sample, productive Simpson clonality was calculated by taking the square root of Simpson's diversity index across productive rearrangements. TCRdb obtained this table from immuneACCESS and retained in-frame rearrangements with V and J assigned. These tables miss some clones; where compared with another copy, unresolved V genes account for less than half of the shortfall, and the remainder is unexplained. V and J calls and clone size are as listed in that table; D and trimming were resolved from the DNA. The sample has approximately 280,000 clones on record, 85% of them singletons. The ten largest clones capture 5% to 6.5% of the sample.

V lost 8 bases and J lost 6 bases; the stretch between them is 16 bases long. From the cysteine up to the phenylalanine, the CDR3 has a length of 14 residues. The entry retains the CDR3 DNA only, 42 bases that are in frame from base 1. The specimen was peripheral blood. Recombination linked TRBV23-1 to TRBJ2-2, and perhaps TRBD2 as D gene, on 6 matching bases. TRBV23-1 is identified as an open reading frame with a role that is uncertain. The sequence was collected from a man aged 45-60 years with active or convalescent COVID-19. The DNA sequence is as follows: TGCGCCAGCCCCAAGTCCGGGGGTCCCGGGGAGCTGTTTTTT. Its coded protein is CASPKSGGPGELFF.